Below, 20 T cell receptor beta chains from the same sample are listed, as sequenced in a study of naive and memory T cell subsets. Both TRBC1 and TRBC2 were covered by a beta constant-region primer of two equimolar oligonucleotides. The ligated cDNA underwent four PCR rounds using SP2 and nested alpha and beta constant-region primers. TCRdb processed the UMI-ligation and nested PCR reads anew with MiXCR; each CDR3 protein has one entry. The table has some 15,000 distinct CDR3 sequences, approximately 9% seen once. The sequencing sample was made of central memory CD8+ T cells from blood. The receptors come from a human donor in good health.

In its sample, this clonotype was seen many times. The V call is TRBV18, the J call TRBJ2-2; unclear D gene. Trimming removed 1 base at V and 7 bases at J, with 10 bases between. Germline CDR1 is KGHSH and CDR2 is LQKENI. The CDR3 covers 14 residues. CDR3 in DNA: TGTGCCAGCTCACCACGTGGTTATTTCGGGGAGCTGTTTTTT. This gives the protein CASSPRGYFGELFF.

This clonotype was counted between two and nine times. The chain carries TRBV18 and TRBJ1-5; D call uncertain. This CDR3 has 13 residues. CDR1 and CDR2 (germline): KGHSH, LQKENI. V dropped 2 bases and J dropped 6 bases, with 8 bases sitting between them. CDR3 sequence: CASSPTERQPQHF. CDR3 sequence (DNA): TGTGCCAGCTCACCAACGGAGCGTCAGCCCCAGCATTTT.

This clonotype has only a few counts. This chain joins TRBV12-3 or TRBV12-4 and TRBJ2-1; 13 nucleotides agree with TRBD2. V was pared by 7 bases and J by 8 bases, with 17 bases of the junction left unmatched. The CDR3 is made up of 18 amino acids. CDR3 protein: CASIFGGGGLAGWDEQFF. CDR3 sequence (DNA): TGTGCCAGCATCTTTGGCGGGGGGGGACTAGCGGGGTGGGATGAGCAGTTCTTC.

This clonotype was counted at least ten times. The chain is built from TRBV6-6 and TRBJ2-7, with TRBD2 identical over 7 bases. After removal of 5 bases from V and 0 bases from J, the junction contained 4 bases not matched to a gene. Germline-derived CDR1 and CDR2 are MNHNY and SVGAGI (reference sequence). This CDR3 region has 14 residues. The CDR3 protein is CASSPRTSSYEQYF. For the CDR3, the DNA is TGTGCCAGCAGTCCACGGACTAGCTCCTACGAGCAGTACTTC.

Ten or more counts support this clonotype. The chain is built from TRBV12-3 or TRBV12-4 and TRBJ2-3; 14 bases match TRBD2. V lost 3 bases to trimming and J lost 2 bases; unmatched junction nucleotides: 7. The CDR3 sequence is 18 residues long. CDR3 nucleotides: TGTGCCAGCAGTTTGATAGGGACTAGCGGGGGCCCCACAGATACGCAGTATTTT. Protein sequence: CASSLIGTSGGPTDTQYF.

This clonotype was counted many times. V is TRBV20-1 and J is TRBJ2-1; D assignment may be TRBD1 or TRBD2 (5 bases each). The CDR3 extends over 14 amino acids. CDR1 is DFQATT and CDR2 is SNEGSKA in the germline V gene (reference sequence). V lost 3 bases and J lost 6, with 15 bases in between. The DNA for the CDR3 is TGCAGTGCTAGCCCGGGACGAGCCTTCAATGAGCAGTTCTTC. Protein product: CSASPGRAFNEQFF.

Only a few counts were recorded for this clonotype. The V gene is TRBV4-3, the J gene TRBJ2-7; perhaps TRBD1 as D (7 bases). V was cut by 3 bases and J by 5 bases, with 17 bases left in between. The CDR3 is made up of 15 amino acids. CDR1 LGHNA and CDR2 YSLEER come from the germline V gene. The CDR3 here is CASSQLEGARHEQYF. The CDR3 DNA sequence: TGCGCCAGCAGCCAGCTGGAGGGGGCGAGACACGAGCAGTACTTC.

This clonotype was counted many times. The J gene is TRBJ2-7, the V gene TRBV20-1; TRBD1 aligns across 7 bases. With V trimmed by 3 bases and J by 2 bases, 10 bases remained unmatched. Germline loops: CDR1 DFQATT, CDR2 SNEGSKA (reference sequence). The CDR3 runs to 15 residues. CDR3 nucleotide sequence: TGCAGTGCTAGGGGCGGCGACAGGGCCCCCTACGAGCAGTACTTC. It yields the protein CSARGGDRAPYEQYF.

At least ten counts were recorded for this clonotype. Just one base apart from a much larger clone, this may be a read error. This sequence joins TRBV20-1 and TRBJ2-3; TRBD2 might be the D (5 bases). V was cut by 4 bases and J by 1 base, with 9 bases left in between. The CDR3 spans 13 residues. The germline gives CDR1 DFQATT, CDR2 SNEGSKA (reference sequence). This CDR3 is CSAKSGCTDTQYF. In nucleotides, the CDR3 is TGCAGTGCTAAATCGGGGTGCACAGATACGCAGTATTTT.

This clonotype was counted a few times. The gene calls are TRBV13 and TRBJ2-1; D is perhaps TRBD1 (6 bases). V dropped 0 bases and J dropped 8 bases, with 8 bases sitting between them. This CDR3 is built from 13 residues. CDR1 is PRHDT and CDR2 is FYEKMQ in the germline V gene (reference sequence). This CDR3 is CASSLGQGDEQFF. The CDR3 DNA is TGTGCCAGCAGCTTAGGACAGGGCGATGAGCAGTTCTTC.

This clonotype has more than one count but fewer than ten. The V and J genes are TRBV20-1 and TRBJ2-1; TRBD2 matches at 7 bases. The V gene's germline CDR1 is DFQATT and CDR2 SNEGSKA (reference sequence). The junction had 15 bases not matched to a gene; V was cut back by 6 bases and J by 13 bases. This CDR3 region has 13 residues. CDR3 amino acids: CSANDATGTTQFF. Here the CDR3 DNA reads TGCAGTGCAAACGATGCTACCGGGACTACCCAGTTCTTC.

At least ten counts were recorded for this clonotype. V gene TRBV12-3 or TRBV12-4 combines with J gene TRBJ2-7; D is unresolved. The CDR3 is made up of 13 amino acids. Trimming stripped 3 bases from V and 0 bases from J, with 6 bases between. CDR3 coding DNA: TGTGCCAGCAGTTTTACGGACTCCTACGAGCAGTACTTC. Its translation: CASSFTDSYEQYF.

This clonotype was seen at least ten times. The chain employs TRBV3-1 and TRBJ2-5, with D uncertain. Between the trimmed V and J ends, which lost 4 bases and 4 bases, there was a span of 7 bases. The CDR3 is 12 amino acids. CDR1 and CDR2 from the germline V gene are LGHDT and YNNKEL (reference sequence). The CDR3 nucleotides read TGTGCCAGCAGCCGCCCCTCAGAGACCCAGTACTTC. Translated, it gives CASSRPSETQYF.

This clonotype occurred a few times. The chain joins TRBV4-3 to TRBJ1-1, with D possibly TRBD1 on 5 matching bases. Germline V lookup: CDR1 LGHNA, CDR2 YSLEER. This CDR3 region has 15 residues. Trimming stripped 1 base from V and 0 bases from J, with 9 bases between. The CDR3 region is CASSQATGLNTEAFF. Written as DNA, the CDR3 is TGCGCCAGCAGCCAAGCCACAGGCTTGAACACTGAAGCTTTCTTT.

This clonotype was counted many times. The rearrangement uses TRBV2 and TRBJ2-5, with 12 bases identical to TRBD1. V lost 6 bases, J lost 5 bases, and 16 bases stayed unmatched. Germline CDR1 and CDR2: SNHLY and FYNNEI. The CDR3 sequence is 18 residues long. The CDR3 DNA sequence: TGTGCCAGCAGCGCTCCCCACCGGGACAGGGGGCCAGGGGAGACCCAGTACTTC. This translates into CASSAPHRDRGPGETQYF.

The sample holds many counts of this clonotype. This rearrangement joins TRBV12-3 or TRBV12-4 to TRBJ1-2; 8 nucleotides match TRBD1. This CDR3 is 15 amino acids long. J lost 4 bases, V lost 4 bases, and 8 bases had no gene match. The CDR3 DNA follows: TGTGCCAGCAGTTCCGGGACAGGAGCAGTCTATGGCTACACCTTC. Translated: CASSSGTGAVYGYTF.

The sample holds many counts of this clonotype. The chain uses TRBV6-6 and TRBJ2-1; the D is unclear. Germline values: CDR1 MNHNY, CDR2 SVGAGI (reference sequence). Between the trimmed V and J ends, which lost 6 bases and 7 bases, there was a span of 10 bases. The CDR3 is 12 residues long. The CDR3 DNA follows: TGTGCCAGCAGCCGACCTAGGAATGAGCAGTTCTTC. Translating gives CASSRPRNEQFF.

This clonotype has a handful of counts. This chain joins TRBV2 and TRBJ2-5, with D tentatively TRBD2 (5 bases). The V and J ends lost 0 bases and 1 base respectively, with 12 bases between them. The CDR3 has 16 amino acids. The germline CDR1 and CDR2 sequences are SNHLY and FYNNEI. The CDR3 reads CASSEATTLPQETQYF. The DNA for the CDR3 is TGTGCCAGCAGTGAAGCGACTACCTTACCCCAAGAGACCCAGTACTTC.

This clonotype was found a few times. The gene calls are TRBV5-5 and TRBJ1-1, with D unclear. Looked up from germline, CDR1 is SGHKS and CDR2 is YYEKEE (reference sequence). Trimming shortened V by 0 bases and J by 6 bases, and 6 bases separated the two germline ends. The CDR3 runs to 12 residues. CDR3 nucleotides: TGTGCCAGCAGCTTGGAGTATCCTGAAGCTTTCTTT. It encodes CASSLEYPEAFF.

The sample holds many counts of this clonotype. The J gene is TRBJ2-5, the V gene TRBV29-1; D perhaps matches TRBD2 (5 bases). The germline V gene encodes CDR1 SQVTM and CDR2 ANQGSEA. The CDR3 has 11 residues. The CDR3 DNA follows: TGCTCCGGAGGTAACCAAGAGACCCAGTACTTC. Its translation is CSGGNQETQYF.